A single T cell receptor beta chain is shown here with its context. Antigen specificity is unknown. The source of the sample is a study of T-cell reconstitution after alpha-beta-depleted transplantation in children. The germline V gene encodes CDR1 MNHNS and CDR2 SASEGT. V lost 6 bases and J 9 bases, leaving 15 bases between the germline ends. The CDR3 extends over 13 amino acids. It was with unique molecular identifiers that the TCRbeta library was prepared. One entry per CDR3 protein, called by TCRdb with MiXCR from the PCR reads. The table shows about 980,000 distinct CDR3 sequences, with around 30% occurring only once. General study results and limits: Approximately two months post-transplant, alpha-beta T cells reportedly originated from several hundred expanded graft clones. At the one-year point after transplant, T-cell counts and TCRbeta diversity were found to come mostly from T cells that had been newly produced. Some patients' high day-60 TCRbeta diversity was traced to surviving recipient T cells and thymic progenitors.

J is TRBJ2-1 and V is TRBV6-1; D is perhaps TRBD2 (6 bases). This sample comprised PBMCs, mostly from graft donor cells, obtained 360 days after TCRalphabeta/CD19-depleted stem cell transplant. The TCR originated in a boy less than two years old who had a stem cell transplant for SCID, so the T cells may come from the graft donor. The CDR3 bases are TGTGCCAGCAGATTGGGGGGTACCGCTGAGCAGTTCTTC. Translating it yields CASRLGGTAEQFF.